The rows below give T cell receptor beta chains drawn from one sample of a study of T cell responses to AZD1222 COVID-19 vaccine. The repertoire was sequenced with immunoSEQ multiplex PCR; TCRdb's copy has only in-frame clones and lacks some. The table lists about 92,000 clones, just over 90% of them singletons. The material was peripheral blood, obtained on day 0 of AZD1222 vaccination. The receptors were sampled from an adult in good health. CDR3s include the opening cysteine and the closing phenylalanine or tryptophan. A D gene is named only where the DNA matches it firmly. Not all rows give a size; the values are once, few, many and, for expanded clones, a class.

v_gene: TRBV2; abundance: NA; d_gene: NA; j_gene: TRBJ1-5; CDR3nt: TGTGCCAGCAGATCCACGGGGGTCAATCAGCCCCAGCATTTT; CDR3aa: CASRSTGVNQPQHF
v_gene: TRBV9; abundance: NA; d_gene: TRBD2; j_gene: TRBJ2-3; CDR3nt: TGTGCCAGCAGCGTAGGCGGTAGCGGGGGGCTCACAGATACGCAGTATTTT; CDR3aa: CASSVGGSGGLTDTQYF
v_gene: TRBV18; abundance: NA; d_gene: NA; j_gene: TRBJ1-5; CDR3nt: TGTGCCAGCTCACCAGTGGGGTCACAGGGTGGTCAGCCCCAGCATTTT; CDR3aa: CASSPVGSQGGQPQHF
v_gene: TRBV24-1; abundance: NA; d_gene: NA; j_gene: TRBJ2-1; CDR3nt: TGTGCCACCAGTGATAGCTACCCATGGGGTGAGCAGTTCTTC; CDR3aa: CATSDSYPWGEQFF
v_gene: TRBV6-5; abundance: NA; d_gene: TRBD1; j_gene: TRBJ2-6; CDR3nt: TGTGCCAGCAGGACAGGGGAATATGGGGCCAACGTCCTGACTTTC; CDR3aa: CASRTGEYGANVLTF
v_gene: TRBV9; abundance: few; d_gene: NA; j_gene: TRBJ1-3; CDR3nt: TGTGCCAGCAGCCCCCGTGGGCCCTCTGGAAACACCATATATTTT; CDR3aa: CASSPRGPSGNTIYF
v_gene: TRBV7-2; abundance: NA; d_gene: NA; j_gene: TRBJ1-2; CDR3nt: TGTGCCAGCAGCCACCTTGGAGGTAGCTATGGCTACACCTTC; CDR3aa: CASSHLGGSYGYTF
v_gene: TRBV30; abundance: NA; d_gene: NA; j_gene: TRBJ1-1; CDR3nt: TGTGCCTGGACATGGGTCGACCGCATGAACACTGAAGCTTTCTTT; CDR3aa: CAWTWVDRMNTEAFF
v_gene: TRBV21-1; abundance: NA; d_gene: NA; j_gene: TRBJ2-7; CDR3nt: TGTGCCAGCAGCAAAGAGGGGGGCAGAATCTACGAGCAGTACTTC; CDR3aa: CASSKEGGRIYEQYF
v_gene: TRBV4-2; abundance: NA; d_gene: NA; j_gene: TRBJ2-3; CDR3nt: TGTGCCAGCAGGAGAGGCGGAGATACGCAGTATTTT; CDR3aa: CASRRGGDTQYF
v_gene: TRBV12-3/TRBV12-4; abundance: NA; d_gene: NA; j_gene: TRBJ2-2; CDR3nt: TGTGCCAGCAGTTTTTACCTCACCGGGGAGCTGTTTTTT; CDR3aa: CASSFYLTGELFF
v_gene: TRBV6-6; abundance: NA; d_gene: NA; j_gene: TRBJ1-3; CDR3nt: TGTGCCAGCAGTTCCCAACTAAACACCATATATTTT; CDR3aa: CASSSQLNTIYF
v_gene: TRBV19; abundance: NA; d_gene: NA; j_gene: TRBJ2-7; CDR3nt: TGTGCCAGTAGTATGCTGGGTGGCTACGAGCAGTACTTC; CDR3aa: CASSMLGGYEQYF
v_gene: TRBV6-5; abundance: NA; d_gene: TRBD1; j_gene: TRBJ1-6; CDR3nt: TGTGCCAGCTGGGGGGCAGGGGGGAATTCACCCCTCCACTTT; CDR3aa: CASWGAGGNSPLHF
v_gene: TRBV4-3; abundance: NA; d_gene: TRBD1; j_gene: TRBJ1-1; CDR3nt: TGCGCCAGCAGCCAAGAGGTCCCCAGGACAGGGCTTACCACTGAAGCTTTCTTT; CDR3aa: CASSQEVPRTGLTTEAFF
v_gene: TRBV28; abundance: NA; d_gene: NA; j_gene: TRBJ1-4; CDR3nt: TGTGCCAGCCTGGCCCCGAGGAGGGAAAAACTGTTTTTT; CDR3aa: CASLAPRREKLFF
v_gene: TRBV18; abundance: NA; d_gene: TRBD1; j_gene: TRBJ1-1; CDR3nt: TGTGCCAGCTCACCACCGGACAGGGGGCGAACTGAAGCTTTCTTT; CDR3aa: CASSPPDRGRTEAFF
v_gene: TRBV7-2; abundance: NA; d_gene: NA; j_gene: TRBJ1-4; CDR3nt: TGTGCCAGCAGCCGGGACTCTGGTGAAAAACTGTTTTTT; CDR3aa: CASSRDSGEKLFF
v_gene: TRBV18; abundance: NA; d_gene: NA; j_gene: TRBJ1-1; CDR3nt: TGTGCCAGCTCACCAGGGGTAAACACTGAAGCTTTCTTT; CDR3aa: CASSPGVNTEAFF
v_gene: TRBV11-2; abundance: NA; d_gene: NA; j_gene: TRBJ1-5; CDR3nt: TGTGCCAGCAGCTCCCTCGGAAGCAATCAGCCCCAGCATTTT; CDR3aa: CASSSLGSNQPQHF
v_gene: TRBV28; abundance: NA; d_gene: TRBD1; j_gene: TRBJ1-2; CDR3nt: TGTGCCAGCAGCTCCCGGACAGGTCGCCATGGCTACACCTTC; CDR3aa: CASSSRTGRHGYTF
v_gene: TRBV10-3; abundance: once; d_gene: TRBD2; j_gene: TRBJ2-3; CDR3nt: TGTGCCATCTCTCTAGCGGGCACAGATACGCAGTATTTT; CDR3aa: CAISLAGTDTQYF
v_gene: TRBV7-2; abundance: NA; d_gene: NA; j_gene: TRBJ2-3; CDR3nt: TGTGCCAGCACCCCCGGGGGCCTAGCAGCAGATACGCAGTATTTT; CDR3aa: CASTPGGLAADTQYF
v_gene: TRBV18; abundance: NA; d_gene: TRBD1; j_gene: TRBJ1-4; CDR3nt: TGTGCCAGCTCACCGCGCGGACAGGCCGGGGACGAAAAACTGTTTTTT; CDR3aa: CASSPRGQAGDEKLFF
v_gene: TRBV19; abundance: NA; d_gene: NA; j_gene: TRBJ2-1; CDR3nt: TGTGCCAGTACTCCCGGAACGAACAGCTACAATGAGCAGTTCTTC; CDR3aa: CASTPGTNSYNEQFF
v_gene: TRBV27; abundance: NA; d_gene: NA; j_gene: TRBJ1-5; CDR3nt: TGTGCCAGCAGTCCGAACAGGGTTGGCAATCAGCCCCAGCATTTT; CDR3aa: CASSPNRVGNQPQHF
v_gene: TRBV6-5; abundance: NA; d_gene: NA; j_gene: TRBJ1-3; CDR3nt: TGTGCCAGCAGGGCAGACGGCTACTCTGGAAACACCATATATTTT; CDR3aa: CASRADGYSGNTIYF
v_gene: TRBV30; abundance: NA; d_gene: NA; j_gene: TRBJ2-3; CDR3nt: TGTGCCTGGAGTGTCCTGTCGGATACGCAGTATTTT; CDR3aa: CAWSVLSDTQYF
v_gene: TRBV7-9; abundance: NA; d_gene: NA; j_gene: TRBJ1-6; CDR3nt: TGTGCCAGCAGCCTTAGGGAGAATTCACCCCTCCACTTT; CDR3aa: CASSLRENSPLHF
v_gene: TRBV19; abundance: NA; d_gene: TRBD1; j_gene: TRBJ1-3; CDR3nt: TGTGCCAGTACCCCGGGACAGAGCTCTGGAAACACCATATATTTT; CDR3aa: CASTPGQSSGNTIYF
v_gene: TRBV4-2; abundance: NA; d_gene: NA; j_gene: TRBJ2-3; CDR3nt: TGTGCCAGCAGCCAAGATTTGGGGGTACGCACAGATACGCAGTATTTT; CDR3aa: CASSQDLGVRTDTQYF
v_gene: TRBV12-3/TRBV12-4; abundance: NA; d_gene: TRBD2; j_gene: TRBJ2-5; CDR3nt: TGTGCCAGCAGTTCCGGGACTAGTGAGACCCAGTACTTC; CDR3aa: CASSSGTSETQYF
v_gene: TRBV7-2; abundance: NA; d_gene: TRBD1; j_gene: TRBJ1-2; CDR3nt: TGTGCCAGCAGCTCCTATACAGGGGACGGCTACACCTTC; CDR3aa: CASSSYTGDGYTF
v_gene: TRBV19; abundance: NA; d_gene: TRBD1; j_gene: TRBJ1-5; CDR3nt: TGTGCCAGTAGTGCCGGACAGGCGCCCCATCAGCCCCAGCATTTT; CDR3aa: CASSAGQAPHQPQHF
v_gene: TRBV4-1; abundance: NA; d_gene: NA; j_gene: TRBJ1-1; CDR3nt: TGCGCCAGCAGCCAAGACAGGTGGAACACTGAAGCTTTCTTT; CDR3aa: CASSQDRWNTEAFF
v_gene: TRBV28; abundance: NA; d_gene: NA; j_gene: TRBJ1-1; CDR3nt: TGTGCCAGCAGACAAGATGAAGCTTTCTTT; CDR3aa: CASRQDEAFF
v_gene: TRBV19; abundance: once; d_gene: NA; j_gene: TRBJ1-3; CDR3nt: TGTGCCAGTAGTATCCGACCTCTGACGGGAAACACCATATATTTT; CDR3aa: CASSIRPLTGNTIYF
v_gene: TRBV12-3/TRBV12-4; abundance: NA; d_gene: NA; j_gene: TRBJ2-7; CDR3nt: TGTGCCAGCAGTTTGGGAGGAGCGGCAGTCCAGTACTTC; CDR3aa: CASSLGGAAVQYF
v_gene: TRBV6-5; abundance: NA; d_gene: NA; j_gene: TRBJ1-6; CDR3nt: TGTGCCAGCAGCCGGACAGTTTCCAATAATTCACCCCTCCACTTT; CDR3aa: CASSRTVSNNSPLHF